This entry lists 30 T cell receptor beta chains sequenced from one sample in a study of early T cells in non-severe SARS-CoV-2 infection. TCRdb analysed the 5' RACE reads with MiXCR anew, one entry per CDR3 protein. The sample lists more than 65,000 distinct CDR3 sequences, over 3.5% occurring once. Source: whole blood, taken at baseline. The receptors were gathered from an adult who was a healthcare worker with PCR-confirmed SARS-CoV-2 infection or an uninfected control (not recorded which). The donor label of this sample is uncertain.

This chain connects TRBV4-2 to TRBJ2-2; D ambiguous. Germline loops: CDR1 LGHNA, CDR2 YNFKEQ. Between the trimmed V and J ends, which lost 1 base and 1 base, there was a span of 10 bases. The CDR3 has 16 residues. The chain's CDR3 is CASSQVLGGNTGELFF. In nucleotides, the CDR3 is TGTGCCAGCAGCCAAGTTCTCGGCGGGAACACCGGGGAGCTGTTTTTT.

This chain links TRBV11-3 with TRBJ1-3, with unresolved D. Per the germline V gene, CDR1 is SGHNT and CDR2 is YENEEA. Trimming removed 6 bases at V and 9 bases at J, with 12 bases between. The CDR3 contains 12 residues. The CDR3 here is CASSSTESTIYF. In DNA, the CDR3 is TGTGCCAGCAGTTCTACAGAGTCCACCATATATTTT.

This clonotype was seen many times. The gene calls are TRBV20-1 and TRBJ2-5, with D possibly being TRBD2 (6 bases). V was clipped by 0 bases and J by 5 bases, with 10 bases between them. The CDR3 spans 13 residues. The germline gives CDR1 DFQATT, CDR2 SNEGSKA (reference sequence). Here the CDR3 reads CSARDAGRETQYF. The CDR3 DNA reads TGCAGTGCTAGAGATGCGGGACGTGAGACCCAGTACTTC.

This clonotype was counted only a few times. This rearrangement joins TRBV7-9 to TRBJ2-7, with no clear D. CDR1 SEHNR and CDR2 FQNEAQ come from the germline V gene (reference sequence). The CDR3 consists of 11 residues. V lost 2 bases, J lost 5 bases, and 4 bases lay in between. The CDR3 DNA reads TGTGCCAGCAGCTTATCTCACGAGCAGTACTTC. Its protein is CASSLSHEQYF.

The rearrangement links TRBV3-1 to TRBJ2-7; a possible D gene is TRBD1 (5 bases). This CDR3 contains 15 residues. Germline V CDR1 and CDR2: LGHDT, YNNKEL (reference sequence). With 0 bases removed from V and 0 bases from J, the gap between germline ends came to 9 bases. The CDR3 here is CASSQDHRSSYEQYF. The CDR3, as DNA: TGTGCCAGCAGCCAAGACCACAGGTCCTCCTACGAGCAGTACTTC.

This clonotype showed up many times. A read error may produce the germline difference seen at one junction end. This chain uses TRBV7-7 with TRBJ2-5, with a possible D match to TRBD2 (6 bases). Germline V gene data show CDR1 as SSHAT and CDR2 as FNYEAQ (reference sequence). This CDR3 is 18 amino acids long. The CDR3, as DNA: TGTGCTAGCAGCTTAGGCCGAGTATGGCGGGACTCCCAAGAGACCCAGTACTTC. Encoded protein: CASSLGRVWRDSQETQYF.

The rearrangement joins TRBV5-1 to TRBJ1-1, with TRBD1 as a possible D gene (6 bases). The CDR3 runs 13 residues. Between the trimmed V and J ends, which lost 7 bases and 0 bases, there was a span of 10 bases. Germline V gene data show CDR1 as SGHRS and CDR2 as YFSETQ. CDR3 nucleotides: TGCGCCAGCCGGACAGCCTTGAACACTGAAGCTTTCTTT. Translated, it gives CASRTALNTEAFF. Full variable domain (outside the CDR3, taken from reference TRBV5-1 and TRBJ1-1): KAGVTQTPRYLIKTRGQQVTLSCSPISGHRSVSWYQQTPGQGLQFLFEYFSETQRNKGNFPGRFSGRQFSNSRSEMNVSTLELGDSALYLCASRTALNTEAFFGQGTRLTVV.

This clonotype has a count of ten or more. V gene TRBV20-1 combines with J gene TRBJ2-3, with TRBD2 matching over 14 bases. Germline assignment: CDR1 DFQATT and CDR2 SNEGSKA (reference sequence). V shed 5 bases, J shed 0 bases, and the junction held 10 bases outside the gene matches. This CDR3 is 18 amino acids long. The CDR3, as DNA: TGCAGTGCTGACTCCGGGACTAGCGGGGGTTCTAGCACAGATACGCAGTATTTT. Translated, it gives CSADSGTSGGSSTDTQYF.

This clonotype was recorded a few times. The rearrangement uses TRBV27 and TRBJ1-2; D not resolved. CDR3 length: 13 residues. V lost 2 bases and J lost 4, with 8 bases in between. Germline-derived CDR1 and CDR2 are MNHEY and SMNVEV (reference sequence). The CDR3 sequence is CASSLAVGYGYTF. The CDR3 DNA is TGTGCCAGCAGTTTAGCGGTGGGCTATGGCTACACCTTC.

This clonotype came up many times. The V and J genes are TRBV7-9 and TRBJ2-6; a weak D match, TRBD1 (6 bases). Trimming stripped 5 bases from V and 0 bases from J, with 11 bases between. CDR3 length: 16 amino acids. Germline V lookup: CDR1 SEHNR, CDR2 FQNEAQ (reference sequence). CDR3 amino acids: CASSVRGGSGANVLTF. The DNA of the CDR3 is TGTGCCAGCAGCGTAAGAGGGGGCTCTGGGGCCAACGTCCTGACTTTC.

This clonotype occurred many times. V gene TRBV6-6 combines with J gene TRBJ1-4, with D perhaps TRBD1 (5 bases). Deletions cut 10 bases from V and 6 bases from J, with 21 bases between. Germline lookup yields CDR1 MNHNY and CDR2 SVGAGI (reference sequence). CDR3 length: 15 residues. The CDR3 coding sequence is TGTGCCACCGTCCGGGGGGAATCGGTGGATGAAAAACTGTTTTTT. Amino acid sequence: CATVRGESVDEKLFF.

This clonotype was observed at least ten times. V usage is TRBV6-1 and J usage is TRBJ1-1, with 7 bases lining up with TRBD1. CDR3 size: 16 residues. The trim removed 0 bases at V and 4 bases at J, leaving 8 bases unmatched. Germline V CDR1 and CDR2: MNHNS, SASEGT. The CDR3 loop is CASSEAGRGPSTEAFF. CDR3 coding DNA: TGTGCCAGCAGTGAAGCCGGTAGGGGGCCAAGCACTGAAGCTTTCTTT.

The genes are TRBV19 and TRBJ2-5, with 8 bases aligning to TRBD2. The CDR3 spans 15 residues. J gave up 3 bases and V 6 bases, and 9 bases lay outside the gene matches. CDR1 and CDR2 (germline): LNHDA, SQIVND (reference sequence). CDR3: CASRRSGSLKETQYF. CDR3 nucleotide sequence: TGTGCCAGTAGAAGAAGCGGGAGCCTGAAAGAGACCCAGTACTTC.

Only a few counts were recorded for this clonotype. V usage is TRBV11-2 and J usage is TRBJ1-5; unclear D gene. Germline assignment: CDR1 SGHAT and CDR2 FQNNGV. The length of the CDR3 is 14 residues. V was cut by 2 bases and J by 1 base, with 6 bases left in between. CDR3 nucleotide sequence: TGTGCCAGCAGCTTATTGGGCAGCAATCAGCCCCAGCATTTT. This sequence encodes CASSLLGSNQPQHF.

The CDR3 bases are TGTGCCAGCAGAGACATGGACGGAGGGGAGCTGTTTTTT. Translated, it gives CASRDMDGGELFF. The rearrangement joins TRBV14 to TRBJ2-2; no definite D call. Germline V CDR1 and CDR2: SGHDN, FVKESK. V lost 6 bases and J 8 bases, leaving 13 bases between the germline ends. This CDR3 has 13 amino acids.

This clonotype was observed many times. The chain joins TRBV7-9 to TRBJ1-1; D possibly corresponds to TRBD1 (5 bases). CDR3 length equals 12 residues. V was trimmed by 2 bases and J by 8 bases, leaving 9 bases between them. Per the germline V gene, CDR1 is SEHNR and CDR2 is FQNEAQ (reference sequence). The chain's CDR3 is CASSLPGTEAFF. For the CDR3, the DNA is TGTGCCAGCAGCTTACCCGGGACGGAAGCTTTCTTT.

This clonotype appeared a few times. V gene TRBV4-1 combines with J gene TRBJ2-1, with 9 nucleotides matching TRBD2. Losses at the gene ends were 2 bases for V and 4 bases for J; bases not matched to a gene: 6. Germline loops: CDR1 MGHRA, CDR2 YSYEKL. The CDR3 is 16 residues long. CDR3 protein: CASSQRAGGSYNEQFF. The DNA of the CDR3 is TGCGCCAGCAGCCAAAGAGCGGGGGGTTCTTACAATGAGCAGTTCTTC.

The gene calls are TRBV11-2 and TRBJ2-2; 13 bases align to TRBD2. The CDR3 covers 15 residues. J was trimmed by 6 bases and V by 5 bases; bases with no gene match: 3. Germline lookup yields CDR1 SGHAT and CDR2 FQNNGV. CDR3 region: CASSLTSGGAGELFF. The DNA for the CDR3 is TGTGCCAGCAGCCTAACTAGCGGGGGGGCCGGGGAGCTGTTTTTT.

This clonotype was seen at least ten times. The chain employs TRBV29-1 and TRBJ1-1; possibly TRBD1 for D (6 bases). Trimming took off 5 bases at V and 6 bases at J, with 16 bases between the two ends. Germline V gives CDR1 SQVTM, CDR2 ANQGSEA. This CDR3 is built from 13 residues. The CDR3 DNA follows: TGCAGCGTTCATACAGGGCCAGTGCCTGAAGCTTTCTTT. Protein sequence: CSVHTGPVPEAFF.

In its sample, this clonotype was seen a few times. J is TRBJ1-1 and V is TRBV6-2 or TRBV6-3; TRBD1 might be the D (5 bases). The V end lost 4 bases, the J end lost 4 bases, and 13 bases lay between the germline ends. Germline V lookup: CDR1 MNHEY, CDR2 SVGEGT. The CDR3 totals 14 residues. The CDR3 nucleotides read TGTGCCAGCAGTTTACGGCAGGGAGGCACTGAAGCTTTCTTT. Translated: CASSLRQGGTEAFF.

This clonotype was counted many times. The chain links TRBV15 to TRBJ1-3, with unresolved D. V was pared by 0 bases and J by 0 bases, with 12 bases between. This CDR3 spans 17 amino acids. Per the germline V gene, CDR1 is LNHNV and CDR2 is YYDKDF (reference sequence). CDR3 residues: CATSRDRPSFSGNTIYF. The CDR3 region has the DNA TGTGCCACCAGCAGAGATCGCCCCTCGTTCTCTGGAAACACCATATATTTT.

Many counts were recorded for this clonotype. The chain employs TRBV29-1 and TRBJ2-5, with D possibly matching TRBD2 (7 bases). V lost 0 bases and J 5 bases, leaving 13 bases between the germline ends. Germline V gene lookup returns CDR1 SQVTM and CDR2 ANQGSEA. The CDR3 has 14 amino acids. DNA for the CDR3: TGCAGCGTTGAAGATCGGGGGGCGGTGGAGACCCAGTACTTC. It is translated as CSVEDRGAVETQYF. The full variable domain, rest sourced from reference TRBV29-1 and TRBJ2-5, is SAVISQKPSRDICQRGTSLTIQCQVDSQVTMMFWYRQQPGQSLTLIATANQGSEATYESGFVIDKFPISRPNLTFSTLTVSNMSPEDSSIYLCSVEDRGAVETQYFGPGTRLLVL.

This clonotype occurred many times. The chain joins TRBV10-3 to TRBJ2-7, with a weak D call TRBD1 (7 bases). This CDR3 is 13 amino acids long. Germline CDR1 is ENHRY and CDR2 is SYGVKD. V lost 8 bases and J lost 5, with 16 bases in between. CDR3 DNA sequence: TGTGCCATCCGTATTCAGGGGGGCGACGAGCAGTACTTC. It codes for CAIRIQGGDEQYF.

At least ten counts were recorded for this clonotype. This chain's CDR3 is CASSLDRGRTNEKLFF. Here the CDR3 DNA reads TGTGCCAGCAGCCTGGACAGGGGGCGGACGAATGAAAAACTGTTTTTT. The chain carries TRBV5-6 and TRBJ1-4; 11 bases fit TRBD1. CDR3 length: 16 amino acids. CDR1 and CDR2 (germline): SGHDT, YYEEEE. V lost 4 bases, J lost 5 bases, and 7 bases stayed unmatched.

This clonotype has at least ten counts. The V gene is TRBV7-9, the J gene TRBJ2-7; no firm D call. This CDR3 is built from 12 residues. The germline V gene has CDR1 SEHNR and CDR2 FQNEAQ (reference sequence). V was clipped by 5 bases and J by 6 bases, with 11 bases between them. The CDR3 DNA is TGTGCCAGCAGCATGATCACAAGCGAGCAGTACTTC. It is translated as CASSMITSEQYF.

This chain's CDR3 is CATRGQKEATNEKLFF. Here the CDR3 DNA reads TGTGCCACCAGGGGCCAAAAGGAGGCAACTAATGAAAAACTGTTTTTT. The chain links TRBV24-1 to TRBJ1-4; D uncertain. The germline CDR1 and CDR2 sequences are KGHDR and SFDVKD. The CDR3 extends over 16 amino acids. The V end lost 7 bases, the J end lost 0 bases, and 14 bases lay between the germline ends.

In this sample, this clonotype turned up a few times. The chain couples TRBV6-5 to TRBJ1-2, with a possible D match to TRBD1 (5 bases). Trimming removed 7 bases from V and 3 bases from J, with 21 bases in between. Germline V gene lookup returns CDR1 MNHEY and CDR2 SVGAGI. The CDR3 consists of 16 residues. Here the CDR3 DNA reads TGTGCCAGCACCCTCATGGTGGGGACCCAGGACTATGGCTACACCTTC. The encoded protein is CASTLMVGTQDYGYTF.

This clonotype was picked up a small number of times. The rearrangement joins TRBV6-2 or TRBV6-3 to TRBJ2-3; D not resolved. The CDR3 sequence is 12 residues long. Trimming took 8 bases from V and 3 from J, leaving 9 bases between them. The V gene's germline CDR1 is MNHEY and CDR2 SVGEGT. Here the CDR3 reads CASGDATDTQYF. DNA for the CDR3: TGTGCCAGCGGGGATGCGACAGATACGCAGTATTTT.

The rearrangement links TRBV6-2 or TRBV6-3 to TRBJ2-1; D call uncertain. The V end was cut by 2 bases, the J end by 8 bases, with 16 bases between. The CDR3 covers 15 residues. The germline gives CDR1 MNHEY, CDR2 SVGEGT. The CDR3 DNA is TGTGCCAGCAGTTACAAAGGTAGCAGAATGTATGAGCAGTTCTTC. This sequence encodes CASSYKGSRMYEQFF.

This clonotype was found many times. This chain uses TRBV7-3 with TRBJ1-2; D remains unclear. Germline values: CDR1 SGHTA, CDR2 FQGTGA. The CDR3 contains 13 residues. Trimming pared 5 bases from V and 3 bases from J, leaving 10 bases between. This CDR3 reads CASSPERDYGYTF. The CDR3 bases are TGTGCCAGCAGCCCCGAGAGAGACTATGGCTACACCTTC.